The 8 T cell receptor beta chains listed next were all sequenced from one sample in a study of blood T cell repertoires in COVID-19. Clones were read by immunoSEQ multiplex PCR, and TCRdb kept only the in-frame ones, dropping some. The sample yields more than 150,000 clones, just under 80% seen once. The sequencing sample was made of peripheral blood. These receptors all come from an elderly woman with acute or convalescent COVID-19.

The chain is built from TRBV27 and TRBJ2-7; D is perhaps TRBD1 (5 bases). The V gene lost 3 bases and the J gene lost 3 bases, with 15 bases spanning the gap. Germline V gives CDR1 MNHEY, CDR2 SMNVEV (reference sequence). The CDR3 extends over 15 amino acids. The CDR3, as DNA: TGTGCCAGCAGTTTGGCAGGGAAGGTGGGCTACGAGCAGTACTTC. This gives the protein CASSLAGKVGYEQYF.

The V and J genes are TRBV2 and TRBJ2-5; no reliable D call. The CDR3 totals 12 residues. Germline assignment: CDR1 SNHLY and CDR2 FYNNEI. The ends were cut back, 2 bases at V and 4 bases at J, with 5 bases in the middle. For the CDR3, the DNA is TGTGCCAGCAGTGAACTTTCAGAGACCCAGTACTTC. This gives the protein CASSELSETQYF.

The chain joins TRBV5-6 to TRBJ1-2, with 7 nucleotides matching TRBD1. V trimming: 0 bases; J trimming: 3 bases; junction bases outside the gene matches: 2. Germline loops: CDR1 SGHDT, CDR2 YYEEEE. This CDR3 has 14 residues. The CDR3 sequence: CASSLGGQHYGYTF. The CDR3 nucleotides are TGTGCCAGCAGCTTGGGGGGACAGCACTATGGCTACACCTTC.

This chain connects TRBV2 to TRBJ2-7, with TRBD1 identical over 8 bases. The CDR3 totals 14 residues. Germline CDR1 reads SNHLY; CDR2 reads FYNNEI. J gave up 0 bases and V 7 bases, and 5 bases lay outside the gene matches. The CDR3 spells CASTRDRSSYEQYF. DNA for the CDR3: TGTGCCAGCACGAGGGACAGGTCCTCCTACGAGCAGTACTTC.

The rearrangement uses TRBV19 and TRBJ1-3; no clear D gene. Germline V gene data show CDR1 as LNHDA and CDR2 as SQIVND (reference sequence). V shed 0 bases and J shed 4 bases, with 10 bases lying between them. There are 15 residues in the CDR3. The chain's CDR3 is CASSIDLSIGNTIYF. The CDR3 nucleotides are TGTGCCAGTAGTATAGATCTATCCATCGGAAACACCATATATTTT.

V usage is TRBV5-4 and J usage is TRBJ2-1; tentative D call: TRBD1 (6 bases). Germline CDR1 reads SGHNT; CDR2 reads YYREEE (reference sequence). The CDR3 spans 15 residues. V dropped 0 bases and J dropped 1 base, with 8 bases sitting between them. DNA for the CDR3: TGTGCCAGCAGCTTGGCAGGGGCATCCTACAATGAGCAGTTCTTC. This sequence encodes CASSLAGASYNEQFF.

V usage is TRBV2 and J usage is TRBJ2-3; tentative D call: TRBD1 (6 bases). Germline CDR1 SNHLY, CDR2 FYNNEI. The V end lost 2 bases, the J end lost 6 bases, and 6 bases lay between the germline ends. The CDR3 totals 12 residues. The CDR3 DNA sequence: TGTGCCAGCAGTGAAAGGGGGGATACGCAGTATTTT. It is translated as CASSERGDTQYF.

The chain links TRBV18 to TRBJ2-1; TRBD1 matches at 9 bases. V gave up 3 bases and J gave up 5 bases; unmatched junction bases: 11. Germline V gives CDR1 KGHSH, CDR2 LQKENI. This CDR3 contains 17 residues. The CDR3 is CASSPYTGGRGDNEQFF. CDR3 in DNA: TGTGCCAGCTCACCCTATACAGGGGGCAGGGGAGACAATGAGCAGTTCTTC.